Below, one T cell receptor beta chain is given with its context. What it binds is not known. The source of the sample is a study of Ad26.COV2.S vaccination and SARS-CoV-2 variants. Study overall: The authors gave Ad26.COV2.S intramuscularly, either once or twice 56 days apart. Study-wide results and caveats: Whether participants received vaccine or placebo, their non-spike TCR breadth was similar. Post-vaccination spike-specific CD8+ and CD4+ T cell responses reportedly had substantial breadth.

Method: immunoSEQ multiplex PCR; TCRdb's copy keeps in-frame clones and lacks some. The table records 300,000 to 350,000 clones, about 87% of them present only once. Germline assignment: CDR1 MNHNY and CDR2 SVGAGI (reference sequence). The CDR3 runs 15 residues. The V end was cut by 5 bases, the J end by 0 bases, with 13 bases between. Described treatment: roughly 20 received Ad26.COV2.S at low or high dose, single or two shots; 5 received placebo; per-sample allocation not given. Samples analyzed were those drawn on day 63 after the first vaccine or placebo injection. Cohort 1b enrolled adults aged 18-55 years in Boston.

The source was peripheral blood, collected in a trial of Ad26.COV2.S vaccine versus placebo. This rearrangement joins TRBV6-6 to TRBJ1-2; tentative D call: TRBD1 (6 bases). The sequence derives from a person aged 18-60 years who received the Ad26.COV2.S COVID-19 vaccine or a placebo. The CDR3 reads CASSTEYRANYGYTF. The CDR3 DNA is TGTGCCAGCAGTACCGAGTACAGGGCTAACTATGGCTACACCTTC.